Following are 21 T cell receptor beta chains from one sample sequenced in a study of blood T cell repertoires in COVID-19. The protocol was immunoSEQ multiplex PCR, while the TCRdb copy is restricted to in-frame clones and leaves out a portion. The table shows about 70,000 clones, with about 76% occurring only once. The sequenced sample was peripheral blood. These receptors all come from an elderly woman with active or convalescent COVID-19.

V and J are TRBV28 and TRBJ2-1; 8 bases line up with TRBD2. Trimming cost V 6 bases and J 0 bases; bases outside gene matches: 4. This CDR3 region has 15 residues. From germline, CDR1 is MDHEN and CDR2 SYDVKM. DNA for the CDR3: TGTGCCAGCAGCCCCGGGGGGGACTCCTACAATGAGCAGTTCTTC. Amino acid sequence: CASSPGGDSYNEQFF.

Remarks on this clone: One junction end does not reproduce the germline sequence, and a read error may be involved. The V call is TRBV7-7, the J call TRBJ2-5; perhaps TRBD1 as D (6 bases). The CDR3 spans 14 residues. Germline V CDR1 and CDR2: SSHAT, FNYEAQ (reference sequence). The CDR3 DNA follows: TGTGCTAGCAGCCAAGACAGGCTGGGCGAGACCCAGTACTTC. As protein: CASSQDRLGETQYF.

The rearrangement uses TRBV7-2 and TRBJ1-5; maybe TRBD1 (5 bases). V dropped 4 bases and J dropped 3 bases, with 13 bases sitting between them. The CDR3 has 15 amino acids. Germline CDR1 SGHTA, CDR2 FQGNSA. The CDR3 sequence: CASSSMGGINQPQHF. CDR3 coding DNA: TGTGCCAGCAGCTCCATGGGGGGAATCAATCAGCCCCAGCATTTT.

The genes are TRBV7-9 and TRBJ1-4, with 8 bases aligning to TRBD1. The V segment lost 4 bases and the J segment 5 bases; nucleotides outside the gene matches: 3. The germline V gene encodes CDR1 SEHNR and CDR2 FQNEAQ (reference sequence). The CDR3 has 14 amino acids. The CDR3 loop reads CASSSTGGNEKLFF. The DNA of the CDR3 is TGTGCCAGCAGCTCTACAGGGGGGAATGAAAAACTGTTTTTT.

The chain couples TRBV5-1 to TRBJ2-7; 9 bases map to TRBD1. V lost 6 bases to trimming and J lost 4 bases; unmatched junction nucleotides: 14. This CDR3 is built from 16 residues. From germline, CDR1 is SGHRS and CDR2 YFSETQ. CDR3 nucleotides: TGCGCCAGCAACCCACTTTCCGGGACAGGGTCTTACGAGCAGTACTTC. Translating gives CASNPLSGTGSYEQYF.

This chain's CDR3 is CATRQGDFYGYTF. The CDR3 nucleotides read TGCGCCACTAGACAGGGAGATTTCTATGGCTACACCTTC. J is TRBJ1-2 and V is TRBV5-1, with 7 bases that match TRBD1. The CDR3 has 13 amino acids. In germline, CDR1 is SGHRS, CDR2 YFSETQ. Trimming removed 9 bases from V and 4 bases from J; junction bases left unmatched: 9.

The rearrangement links TRBV7-9 to TRBJ2-1, with D possibly being TRBD1 (6 bases). The germline gives CDR1 SEHNR, CDR2 FQNEAQ (reference sequence). CDR3 length equals 15 residues. V lost 4 bases, J lost 8 bases, and 18 bases lay in between. The CDR3 DNA follows: TGTGCCAGCAGCTACAGGGAATTAACTCTGGATGAGCAGTTCTTC. Amino acid sequence: CASSYRELTLDEQFF.

The chain links TRBV2 to TRBJ2-5; 8 nucleotides agree with TRBD2. Trimming at V came to 7 bases and at J to 7 bases, leaving 14 bases not matched to a gene. CDR3 length: 15 amino acids. Germline assignment: CDR1 SNHLY and CDR2 FYNNEI. CDR3 amino acids: CASTSGGLAAGTQYF. The CDR3 region has the DNA TGTGCCAGCACCTCCGGAGGACTAGCCGCCGGGACCCAGTACTTC.

This clone was recorded a few times. V gene TRBV7-9 combines with J gene TRBJ1-3, with D uncertain. The CDR3 has 12 residues. In germline, CDR1 is SEHNR, CDR2 FQNEAQ (reference sequence). Trimming stripped 5 bases from V and 8 bases from J, with 10 bases between. CDR3 nucleotide sequence: TGTGCCAGCAGCCGAGTTAAAGACACCATATATTTT. Protein product: CASSRVKDTIYF.

The chain has TRBV29-1 and TRBJ2-1; 7 bases are a match to TRBD1. The CDR3 has 12 residues. Germline values: CDR1 SQVTM, CDR2 ANQGSEA. CDR3 amino acids: CSTGDRLNEQFF. DNA for the CDR3: TGCAGTACAGGGGACCGCCTCAATGAGCAGTTCTTC.

V is TRBV5-6 and J is TRBJ2-1, with D possibly matching TRBD1 (6 bases). V gave up 2 bases and J gave up 5 bases, with 11 bases separating them. The CDR3 runs 14 residues. Germline assignment: CDR1 SGHDT and CDR2 YYEEEE. The CDR3: CASSFRGFNNEQFF. The DNA for the CDR3 is TGTGCCAGCAGCTTCAGGGGATTCAACAATGAGCAGTTCTTC.

The chain recombines TRBV27 with TRBJ2-3; 11 bases fit TRBD2. CDR1 is MNHEY and CDR2 is SMNVEV in the germline V gene (reference sequence). The CDR3 loop spans 17 amino acids. With V trimmed by 6 bases and J by 5 bases, 13 bases remained unmatched. DNA for the CDR3: TGTGCCAGCAGGAAAGTCGGCGCTAGCGGGGGGATAGATACGCAGTATTTT. It translates to CASRKVGASGGIDTQYF.

The J gene is TRBJ1-3, the V gene TRBV15; D gene ambiguous. CDR3 length: 15 residues. The V and J ends lost 0 bases and 0 bases respectively, with 6 bases between them. Germline V gene sequence: CDR1 LNHNV, CDR2 YYDKDF (reference sequence). CDR3 coding DNA: TGTGCCACCAGCAGAGATCTCGGCTCTGGAAACACCATATATTTT. Translated: CATSRDLGSGNTIYF.

The CDR3 protein is CATNPSGGGSYEQYF. The CDR3, as DNA: TGTGCCACAAATCCTAGCGGGGGTGGATCCTACGAGCAGTACTTC. The chain combines TRBV19 with TRBJ2-7; 10 nucleotides match TRBD2. CDR1 is LNHDA and CDR2 is SQIVND in the germline V gene (reference sequence). Losses at the gene ends were 10 bases for V and 1 base for J; bases not matched to a gene: 10. This CDR3 has 15 amino acids.

The chain carries TRBV11-3 and TRBJ2-2, with D possibly being TRBD1 (6 bases). Per the germline V gene, CDR1 is SGHNT and CDR2 is YENEEA. The V end lost 8 bases, the J end lost 3 bases, and 13 bases lay between the germline ends. This CDR3 has 14 residues. For the CDR3, the DNA is TGTGCCAGCGATCAGGGGACCGACACCGGGGAGCTGTTTTTT. Amino acid sequence: CASDQGTDTGELFF.

V usage is TRBV18 and J usage is TRBJ1-2; TRBD1 is a possible D gene (6 bases). The CDR3 covers 15 residues. Per germline, CDR1 KGHSH and CDR2 LQKENI. Trimming removed 3 bases from V and 4 bases from J, with 15 bases in between. The CDR3 reads CASSPLQGTFYGYTF. DNA of the CDR3: TGTGCCAGCTCACCGCTTCAGGGGACGTTCTATGGCTACACCTTC. Looking up the rest from reference TRBV18 and TRBJ1-2 gives the full variable domain: NAGVMQNPRHLVRRRGQEARLRCSPMKGHSHVYWYRQLPEEGLKFMVYLQKENIIDESGMPKERFSAEFPKEGPSILRIQQVVRGDSAAYFCASSPLQGTFYGYTFGSGTRLTVV.

The rearrangement joins TRBV11-3 to TRBJ2-7; 7 nucleotides align to TRBD2. CDR1 SGHNT and CDR2 YENEEA come from the germline V gene. Trimming at V came to 2 bases and at J to 7 bases, leaving 5 bases not matched to a gene. The CDR3 consists of 13 residues. The CDR3 DNA follows: TGTGCCAGCAGCTTAATCAGGGAGGGGGAGCAGTACTTC. This codes for CASSLIREGEQYF.

This rearrangement joins TRBV2 to TRBJ1-2, with D unclear. V lost 7 bases, J lost 4 bases, and 13 bases lay in between. This CDR3 is 13 amino acids long. From germline, CDR1 is SNHLY and CDR2 FYNNEI. The CDR3 nucleotides are TGTGCCAGCACCTCCCCTCGAGCCTATGGCTACACCTTC. Protein product: CASTSPRAYGYTF.

The chain couples TRBV2 to TRBJ1-2, with 8 bases lining up with TRBD1. The junction had 10 bases not matched to a gene; V was cut back by 8 bases and J by 8 bases. Germline assignment: CDR1 SNHLY and CDR2 FYNNEI. The length of the CDR3 is 13 residues. This CDR3 reads CASPQGTGGGYTF. The CDR3 DNA reads as TGTGCCAGCCCCCAGGGGACAGGAGGGGGCTACACCTTC.

The CDR3 is CASSEIGGARGTEAFF. The DNA for the CDR3 is TGTGCCAGCAGTGAGATTGGGGGCGCCCGCGGCACTGAAGCTTTCTTT. The J gene is TRBJ1-1, the V gene TRBV6-1; TRBD1 might be the D (6 bases). V shed 3 bases and J shed 4 bases, with 18 bases lying between them. CDR3 length equals 16 residues. CDR1 is MNHNS, CDR2 SASEGT, per germline.

The genes are TRBV30 and TRBJ1-2; 11 bases agree with TRBD1. The CDR3 runs 16 residues. Germline CDR1 is GTSNPN and CDR2 is SVGIG (reference sequence). Trimming removed 2 bases from V and 4 bases from J; junction bases left unmatched: 9. The CDR3 sequence: CAWSNPDRGLGYGYTF. For the CDR3, the DNA is TGTGCCTGGAGTAACCCGGACAGGGGGCTTGGCTATGGCTACACCTTC.